Presented here are 2 T cell receptor beta chains from one specimen sequenced in a study of T cell repertoires in ileal Crohn's disease. Time point specified: inflamed ileum from the surgical specimen. The method was immunoSEQ multiplex PCR; TCRdb's version includes in-frame clones alone and lacks a portion of them. The sample includes 15,000 or so clones, around 76% of them seen just once. Sequencing was done on a sample of ileal tissue. The origin of the receptors is an adult with Crohn's disease.

The chain combines TRBV6-1 with TRBJ2-3; 11 bases match TRBD1. The CDR3 contains 15 residues. Unmatched junction bases numbered 1, after V lost 1 base and J lost 4 bases. Per the germline V gene, CDR1 is MNHNS and CDR2 is SASEGT. DNA of the CDR3: TGTGCCAGCAGTGAAGGGACAGGGGGCGCAGATACGCAGTATTTT. The encoded protein is CASSEGTGGADTQYF.

The chain employs TRBV7-9 and TRBJ1-1; D is possibly TRBD1 (5 bases). The CDR3 length is 13 residues. The germline gives CDR1 SEHNR, CDR2 FQNEAQ (reference sequence). V lost 6 bases and J lost 0, with 8 bases in between. The chain's CDR3 is CASSKGLNTEAFF. The CDR3 nucleotides are TGTGCCAGCAGTAAGGGGTTGAACACTGAAGCTTTCTTT. Using reference TRBV7-9 and TRBJ1-1 for the parts outside the CDR3, the full variable domain is DTGVSQNPRHKITKRGQNVTFRCDPISEHNRLYWYRQTLGQGPEFLTYFQNEAQLEKSRLLSDRFSAERPKGSFSTLEIQRTEQGDSAMYLCASSKGLNTEAFFGQGTRLTVV.